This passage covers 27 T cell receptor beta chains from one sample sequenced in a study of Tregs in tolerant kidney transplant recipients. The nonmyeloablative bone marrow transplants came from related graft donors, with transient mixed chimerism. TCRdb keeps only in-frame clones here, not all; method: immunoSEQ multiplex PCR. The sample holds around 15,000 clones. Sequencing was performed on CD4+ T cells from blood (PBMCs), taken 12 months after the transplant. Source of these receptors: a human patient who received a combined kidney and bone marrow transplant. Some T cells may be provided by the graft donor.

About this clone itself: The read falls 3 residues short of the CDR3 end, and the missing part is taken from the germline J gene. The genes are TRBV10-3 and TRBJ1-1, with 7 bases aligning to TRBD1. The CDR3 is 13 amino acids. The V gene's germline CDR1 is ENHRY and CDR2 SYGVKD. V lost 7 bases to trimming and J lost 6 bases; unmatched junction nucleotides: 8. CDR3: CAIKGRGDSEAFF. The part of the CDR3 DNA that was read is TGTGCCATCAAGGGCAGGGGGGATTCTGAA.

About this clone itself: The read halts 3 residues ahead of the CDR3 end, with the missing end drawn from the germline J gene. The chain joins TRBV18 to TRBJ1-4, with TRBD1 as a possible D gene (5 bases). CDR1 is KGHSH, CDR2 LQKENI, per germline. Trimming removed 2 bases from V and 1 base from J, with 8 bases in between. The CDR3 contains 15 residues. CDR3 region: CASSPTDRTNEKLFF. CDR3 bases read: TGTGCCAGCTCACCAACCGACAGAACTAATGAAAAA.

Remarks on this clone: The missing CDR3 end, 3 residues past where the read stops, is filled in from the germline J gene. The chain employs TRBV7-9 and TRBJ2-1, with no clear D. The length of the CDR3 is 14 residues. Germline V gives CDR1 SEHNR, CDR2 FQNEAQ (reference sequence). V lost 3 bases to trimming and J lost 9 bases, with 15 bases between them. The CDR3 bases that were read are TGTGCCAGCAGCTTTGAGTCGGTGGTACTTGAG. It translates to CASSFESVVLE. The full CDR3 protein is CASSFESVVLEQFF.

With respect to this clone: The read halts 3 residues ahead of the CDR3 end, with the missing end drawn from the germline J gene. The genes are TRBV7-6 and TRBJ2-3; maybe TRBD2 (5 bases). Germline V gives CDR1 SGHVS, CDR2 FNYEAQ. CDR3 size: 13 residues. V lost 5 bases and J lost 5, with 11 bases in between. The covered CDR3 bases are TGTGCCAGCAGCCCAACCGGGGTAGATACG. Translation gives CASSPTGVDT. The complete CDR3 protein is CASSPTGVDTQYF.

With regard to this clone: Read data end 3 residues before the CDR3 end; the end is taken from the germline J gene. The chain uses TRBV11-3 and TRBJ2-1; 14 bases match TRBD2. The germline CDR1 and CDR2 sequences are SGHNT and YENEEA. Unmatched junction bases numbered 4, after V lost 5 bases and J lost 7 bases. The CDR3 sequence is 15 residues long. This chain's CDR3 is CASSRGLAGANEQFF. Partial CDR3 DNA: TGTGCCAGCAGCCGGGGACTAGCGGGAGCAAATGAG.

The chain's CDR3 is CASRDRGFSYNSPLHF. The CDR3 bases that were read are TGTGCCAGTCGGGACAGGGGATTCTCCTATAATTCACCC. The chain recombines TRBV19 with TRBJ1-6; TRBD1 aligns across 10 bases. The CDR3 goes on 3 residues after the read ends, and that part is filled in from the germline J gene. J was trimmed by 0 bases and V by 8 bases; bases with no gene match: 4. Germline V gene lookup returns CDR1 LNHDA and CDR2 SQIVND (reference sequence). The CDR3 is 16 amino acids.

The CDR3 is CASSPDRDRDTQYF. CDR3 DNA, as far as it was read: TGTGCCAGCAGCCCGGACAGGGATAGGGATACG. The rearrangement links TRBV5-4 to TRBJ2-3; 8 positions agree with TRBD1. The read ends 3 residues shy of where the CDR3 ends; the end is completed using the germline J gene. Germline V gene lookup returns CDR1 SGHNT and CDR2 YYREEE (reference sequence). The CDR3 contains 14 residues. Unmatched junction bases numbered 7, after V lost 4 bases and J lost 6 bases.

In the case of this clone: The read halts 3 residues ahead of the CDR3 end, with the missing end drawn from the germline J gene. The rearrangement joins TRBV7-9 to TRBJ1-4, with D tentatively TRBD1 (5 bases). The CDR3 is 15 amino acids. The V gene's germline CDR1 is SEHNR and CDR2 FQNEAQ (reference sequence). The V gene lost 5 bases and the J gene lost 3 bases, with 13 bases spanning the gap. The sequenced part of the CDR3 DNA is TGTGCCAGCAGCCCTTGGGGGGAGGCTAATGAAAAA. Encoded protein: CASSPWGEANEK. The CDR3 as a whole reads CASSPWGEANEKLFF.

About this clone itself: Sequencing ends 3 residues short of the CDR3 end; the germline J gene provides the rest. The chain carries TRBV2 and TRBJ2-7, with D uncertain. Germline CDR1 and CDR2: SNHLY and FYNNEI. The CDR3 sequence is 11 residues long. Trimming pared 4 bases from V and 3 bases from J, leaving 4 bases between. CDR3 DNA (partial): TGTGCCAGCAGTGCCCGCTACGAG. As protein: CASSARYE. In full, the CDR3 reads CASSARYEQYF.

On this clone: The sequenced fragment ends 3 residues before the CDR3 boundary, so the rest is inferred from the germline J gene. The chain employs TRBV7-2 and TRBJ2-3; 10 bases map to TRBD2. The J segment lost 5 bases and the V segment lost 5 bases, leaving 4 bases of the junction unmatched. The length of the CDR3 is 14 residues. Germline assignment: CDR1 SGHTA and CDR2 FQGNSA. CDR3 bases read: TGTGCCAGCAGCCTGGGACTAGCGTTAGATACG. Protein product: CASSLGLALDT. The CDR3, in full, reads CASSLGLALDTQYF.

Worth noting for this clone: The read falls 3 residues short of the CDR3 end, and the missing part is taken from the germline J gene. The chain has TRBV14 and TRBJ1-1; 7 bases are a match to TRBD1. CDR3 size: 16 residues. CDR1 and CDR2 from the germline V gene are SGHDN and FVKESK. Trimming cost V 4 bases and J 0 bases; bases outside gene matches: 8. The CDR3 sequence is CASSPRDSYMNTEAFF. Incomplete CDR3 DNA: TGTGCCAGCAGCCCTCGGGACAGCTACATGAACACTGAA.

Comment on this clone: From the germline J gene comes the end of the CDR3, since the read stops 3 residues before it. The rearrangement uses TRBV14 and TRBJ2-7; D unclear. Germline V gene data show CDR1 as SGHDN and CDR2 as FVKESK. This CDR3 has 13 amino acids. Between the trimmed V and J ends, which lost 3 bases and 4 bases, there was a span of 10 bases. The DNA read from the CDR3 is TGTGCCAGCAGCCAGAATAGGGTTTACGAG. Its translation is CASSQNRVYE. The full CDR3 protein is CASSQNRVYEQYF.

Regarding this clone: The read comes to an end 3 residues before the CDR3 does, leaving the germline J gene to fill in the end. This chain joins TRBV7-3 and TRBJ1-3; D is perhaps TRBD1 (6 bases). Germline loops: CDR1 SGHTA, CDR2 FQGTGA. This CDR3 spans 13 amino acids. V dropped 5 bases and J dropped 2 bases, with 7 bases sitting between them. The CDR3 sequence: CASSRTAGNTIYF. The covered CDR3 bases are TGTGCCAGCAGCCGGACAGCTGGAAACACC.

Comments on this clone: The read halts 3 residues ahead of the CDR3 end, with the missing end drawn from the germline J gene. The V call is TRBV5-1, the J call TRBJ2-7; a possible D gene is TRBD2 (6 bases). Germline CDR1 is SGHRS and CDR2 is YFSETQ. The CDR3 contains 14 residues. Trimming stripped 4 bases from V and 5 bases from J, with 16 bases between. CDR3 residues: CASSPGLPRNEQYF. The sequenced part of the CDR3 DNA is TGCGCCAGCAGCCCGGGACTCCCCCGGAACGAG.

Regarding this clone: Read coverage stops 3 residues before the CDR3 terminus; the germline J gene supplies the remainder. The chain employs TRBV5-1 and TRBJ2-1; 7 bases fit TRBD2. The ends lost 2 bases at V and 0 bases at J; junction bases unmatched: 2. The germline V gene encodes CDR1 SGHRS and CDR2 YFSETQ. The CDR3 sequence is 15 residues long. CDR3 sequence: CASSFGGSSYNEQFF. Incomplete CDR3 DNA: TGCGCCAGCAGCTTTGGCGGGAGCTCCTACAATGAG.

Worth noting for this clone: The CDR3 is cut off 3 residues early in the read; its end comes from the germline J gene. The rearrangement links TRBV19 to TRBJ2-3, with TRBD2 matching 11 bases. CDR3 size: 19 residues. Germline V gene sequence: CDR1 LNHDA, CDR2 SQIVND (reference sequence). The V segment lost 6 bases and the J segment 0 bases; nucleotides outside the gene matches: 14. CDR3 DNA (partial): TGTGCCAGTAGCACCCTCCCCGGACTAGCGGGTTTTAGCACAGATACG. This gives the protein CASSTLPGLAGFSTDT. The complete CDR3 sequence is CASSTLPGLAGFSTDTQYF.

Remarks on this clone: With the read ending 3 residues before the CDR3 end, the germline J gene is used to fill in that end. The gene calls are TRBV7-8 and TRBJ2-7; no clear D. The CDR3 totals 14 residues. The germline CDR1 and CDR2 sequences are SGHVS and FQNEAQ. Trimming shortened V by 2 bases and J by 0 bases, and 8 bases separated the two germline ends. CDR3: CASSLRLSSYEQYF. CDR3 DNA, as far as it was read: TGTGCCAGCAGCTTAAGGCTCAGCTCCTACGAG. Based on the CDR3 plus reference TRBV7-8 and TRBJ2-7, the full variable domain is GAGVSQSPRYKVAKRGQDVALRCDPISGHVSLFWYQQALGQGPEFLTYFQNEAQLDKSGLPSDRFFAERPEGSVSTLKIQRTQQEDSAVYLCASSLRLSSYEQYFGPGTRLTVT.

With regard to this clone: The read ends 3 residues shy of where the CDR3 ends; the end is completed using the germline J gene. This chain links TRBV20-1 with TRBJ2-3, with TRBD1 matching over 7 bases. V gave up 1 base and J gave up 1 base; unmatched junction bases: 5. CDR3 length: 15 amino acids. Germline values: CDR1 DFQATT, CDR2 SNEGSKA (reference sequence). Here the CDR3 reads CSARGSGQGTDTQYF. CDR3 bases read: TGCAGTGCTAGAGGTTCTGGACAGGGCACAGATACG.

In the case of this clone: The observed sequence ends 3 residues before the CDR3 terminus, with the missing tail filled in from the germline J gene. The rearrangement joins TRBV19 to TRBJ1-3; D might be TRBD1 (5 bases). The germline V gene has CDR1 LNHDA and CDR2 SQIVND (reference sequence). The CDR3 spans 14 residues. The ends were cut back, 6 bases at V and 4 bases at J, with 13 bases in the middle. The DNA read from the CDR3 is TGTGCCAGTAGGCCAGGGTTCATAGGAAACACC. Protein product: CASRPGFIGNT. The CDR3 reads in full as CASRPGFIGNTIYF.

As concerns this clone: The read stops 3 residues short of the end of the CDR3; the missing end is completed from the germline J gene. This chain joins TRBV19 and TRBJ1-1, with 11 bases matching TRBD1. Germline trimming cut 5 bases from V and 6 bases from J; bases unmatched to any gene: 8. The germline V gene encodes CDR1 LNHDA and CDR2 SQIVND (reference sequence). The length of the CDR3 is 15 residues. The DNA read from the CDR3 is TGTGCCAGTAGTCTTAGGACAGGGGGCTCTGCTGAA. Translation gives CASSLRTGGSAE. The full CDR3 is CASSLRTGGSAEAFF.

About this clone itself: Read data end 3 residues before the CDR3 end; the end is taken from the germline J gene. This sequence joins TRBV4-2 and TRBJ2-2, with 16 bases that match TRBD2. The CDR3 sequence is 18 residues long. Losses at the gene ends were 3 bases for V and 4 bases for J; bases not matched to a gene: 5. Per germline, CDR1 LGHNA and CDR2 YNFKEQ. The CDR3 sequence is CASSHPGTSGRATGELFF. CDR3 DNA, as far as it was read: TGTGCCAGCAGCCATCCCGGGACTAGCGGGAGGGCCACCGGGGAG.

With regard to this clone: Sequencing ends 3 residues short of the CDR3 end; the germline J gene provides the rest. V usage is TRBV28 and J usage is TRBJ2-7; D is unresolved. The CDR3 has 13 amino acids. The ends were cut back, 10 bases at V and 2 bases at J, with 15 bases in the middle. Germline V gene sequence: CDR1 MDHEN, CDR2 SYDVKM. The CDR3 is CATLRWRPYEQYF. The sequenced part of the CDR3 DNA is TGTGCCACCCTGAGGTGGCGGCCCTACGAG.

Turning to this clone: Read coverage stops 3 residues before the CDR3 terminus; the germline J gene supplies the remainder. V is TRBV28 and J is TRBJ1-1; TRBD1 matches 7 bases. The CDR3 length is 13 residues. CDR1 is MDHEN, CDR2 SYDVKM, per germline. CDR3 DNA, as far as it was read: TGTGCCAGCAGTCTCTCGGGACAGAGAAAA. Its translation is CASSLSGQRK. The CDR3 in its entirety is CASSLSGQRKAFF.

The sequenced part of the CDR3 DNA is TGTGCCAGCAGTGAAAGGGGGATTAGGGTTCTTATGGGGGCCAACGTC. Translated, it gives CASSERGIRVLMGANV. The complete CDR3 protein is CASSERGIRVLMGANVLTF. The genes are TRBV2 and TRBJ2-6; tentative D call: TRBD1 (6 bases). Sequencing ends 3 residues short of the CDR3 end; the germline J gene provides the rest. V was pared by 2 bases and J by 4 bases, with 21 bases between. Germline CDR1 SNHLY, CDR2 FYNNEI. The CDR3 covers 19 residues.

The sequenced part of the CDR3 DNA is TGCAGCGTGCGGGGACTCCCCTATGGCGAG. It is translated as CSVRGLPYGE. In full, the CDR3 reads CSVRGLPYGEQYF. This chain connects TRBV29-1 to TRBJ2-7; the D gene is possibly TRBD2 (6 bases). The CDR3 end lies 3 residues beyond the end of the read and is filled in from the germline J gene. Per germline, CDR1 SQVTM and CDR2 ANQGSEA. The CDR3 is made up of 13 amino acids. Trimming shortened V by 6 bases and J by 6 bases, and 18 bases separated the two germline ends.

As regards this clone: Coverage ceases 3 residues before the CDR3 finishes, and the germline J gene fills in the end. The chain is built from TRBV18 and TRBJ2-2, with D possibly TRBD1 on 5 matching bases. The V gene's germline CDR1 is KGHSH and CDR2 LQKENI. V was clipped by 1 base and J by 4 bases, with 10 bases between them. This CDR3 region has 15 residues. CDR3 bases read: TGTGCCAGCTCACCACTTTCAGACAGCACCGGGGAG. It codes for CASSPLSDSTGE. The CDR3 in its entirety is CASSPLSDSTGELFF.

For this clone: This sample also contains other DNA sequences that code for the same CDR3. The CDR3 sequence is CASSYTTGSTEAFF. The covered CDR3 bases are TGTGCCAGCAGTTACACTACAGGAAGCACTGAA. V and J are TRBV6-2 or TRBV6-3 and TRBJ1-1, with a tentative D call TRBD1 (5 bases). The DNA ends 3 residues before the CDR3 does, and the rest of the CDR3 is filled in from the germline J gene. The CDR3 length is 14 residues. Germline lookup yields CDR1 MNHEY and CDR2 SVGEGT. V lost 2 bases and J lost 4, with 11 bases in between.